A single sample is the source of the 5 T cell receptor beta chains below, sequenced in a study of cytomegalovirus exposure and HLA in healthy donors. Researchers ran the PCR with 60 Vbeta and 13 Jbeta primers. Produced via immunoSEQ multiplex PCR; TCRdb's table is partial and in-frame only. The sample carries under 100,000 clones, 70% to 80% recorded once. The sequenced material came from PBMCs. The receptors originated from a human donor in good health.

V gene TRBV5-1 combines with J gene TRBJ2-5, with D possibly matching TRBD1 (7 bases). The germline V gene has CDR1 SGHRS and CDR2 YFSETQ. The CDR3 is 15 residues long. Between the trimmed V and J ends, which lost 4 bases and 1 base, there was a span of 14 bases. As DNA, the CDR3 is TGCGCCAGCAGCGGTCAGGGGGGACCCCAAGAGACCCAGTACTTC. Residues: CASSGQGGPQETQYF.

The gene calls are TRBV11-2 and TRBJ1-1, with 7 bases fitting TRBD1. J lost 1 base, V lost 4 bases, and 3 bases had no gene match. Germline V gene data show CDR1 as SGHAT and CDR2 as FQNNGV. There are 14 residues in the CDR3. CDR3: CASSWDSSNTEAFF. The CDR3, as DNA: TGTGCCAGCAGCTGGGACAGTTCGAACACTGAAGCTTTCTTT. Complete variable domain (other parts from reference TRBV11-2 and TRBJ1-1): EAGVAQSPRYKIIEKRQSVAFWCNPISGHATLYWYQQILGQGPKLLIQFQNNGVVDDSQLPKDRFSAERLKGVDSTLKIQPAKLEDSAVYLCASSWDSSNTEAFFGQGTRLTVV.

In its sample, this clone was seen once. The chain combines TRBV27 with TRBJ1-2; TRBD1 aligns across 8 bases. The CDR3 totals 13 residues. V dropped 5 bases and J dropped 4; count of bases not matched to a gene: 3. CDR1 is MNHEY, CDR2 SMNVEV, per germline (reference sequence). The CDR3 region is CASSATGGYGYTF. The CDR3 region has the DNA TGTGCCAGCAGTGCTACAGGGGGCTATGGCTACACCTTC.

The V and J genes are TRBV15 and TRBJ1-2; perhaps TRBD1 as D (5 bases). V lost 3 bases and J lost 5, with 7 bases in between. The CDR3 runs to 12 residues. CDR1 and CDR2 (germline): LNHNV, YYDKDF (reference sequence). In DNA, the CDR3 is TGTGCCACCAGCAGGACAGAGTATGGCTACACCTTC. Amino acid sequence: CATSRTEYGYTF.

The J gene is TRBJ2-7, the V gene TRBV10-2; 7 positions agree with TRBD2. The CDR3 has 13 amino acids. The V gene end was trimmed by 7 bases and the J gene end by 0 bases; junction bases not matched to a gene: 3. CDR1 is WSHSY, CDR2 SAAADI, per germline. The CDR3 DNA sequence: TGCGCCAGCACAGCGGGGAGCTCCTACGAGCAGTACTTC. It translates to CASTAGSSYEQYF.